The 10 T cell receptor beta chains presented below share a single source sample, sequenced in a study of cytomegalovirus exposure and HLA in healthy donors. The PCR ran on 60 Vbeta and 13 Jbeta primers. The repertoire was sequenced with immunoSEQ multiplex PCR; TCRdb's copy has only in-frame clones and lacks some. The table includes about 87,000 clones, around 68% detected once. Specimen: PBMCs. The receptors come from a man aged 30 to 45 in good health and CMV-seropositive.

The chain joins TRBV7-9 to TRBJ1-2; weak D call: TRBD1 (5 bases). Per germline, CDR1 SEHNR and CDR2 FQNEAQ (reference sequence). The V gene lost 3 bases and the J gene lost 6 bases, with 23 bases spanning the gap. The CDR3 spans 17 residues. CDR3 nucleotides: TGTGCCAGCAGCTTGGGGAGTCGGGGGTCCCGGTGGAATGGCTACACCTTC. It is translated as CASSLGSRGSRWNGYTF.

This chain joins TRBV28 and TRBJ1-4; D might be TRBD1 (6 bases). V lost 3 bases and J 8 bases, leaving 13 bases between the germline ends. Germline V lookup: CDR1 MDHEN, CDR2 SYDVKM. This CDR3 has 14 amino acids. The CDR3 sequence is CASSLIRGGEKLFF. As DNA, the CDR3 is TGTGCCAGCAGTTTGATCAGGGGTGGAGAAAAACTGTTTTTT.

This chain joins TRBV4-1 and TRBJ2-2; no clear D. Per germline, CDR1 MGHRA and CDR2 YSYEKL. The CDR3 runs to 15 residues. V lost 3 bases and J lost 5, with 13 bases in between. The chain's CDR3 is CASSHPFRETGELFF. CDR3 nucleotide sequence: TGCGCCAGCAGCCACCCTTTTCGAGAGACCGGGGAGCTGTTTTTT.

The genes are TRBV5-4 and TRBJ1-1, with 10 bases that match TRBD1. The CDR3 spans 15 residues. The V gene's germline CDR1 is SGHNT and CDR2 YYREEE (reference sequence). V shed 4 bases, J shed 2 bases, and the junction held 5 bases outside the gene matches. The CDR3 protein is CASSRTGGGNTEAFF. CDR3 nucleotide sequence: TGTGCCAGCAGCAGGACAGGGGGAGGAAACACTGAAGCTTTCTTT.

This sequence joins TRBV28 and TRBJ1-5; D may be TRBD1 (5 bases). The CDR3 is 16 amino acids. Trimming removed 4 bases from V and 6 bases from J, with 19 bases in between. Germline-derived CDR1 and CDR2 are MDHEN and SYDVKM. This chain's CDR3 is CASSSRPAGGIQPQHF. CDR3 nucleotides: TGTGCCAGCAGTTCCCGCCCCGCGGGGGGGATTCAGCCCCAGCATTTT.

This chain uses TRBV19 with TRBJ1-5; D is ambiguous. The CDR3 sequence is 14 residues long. Trimming stripped 6 bases from V and 1 base from J, with 10 bases between. Germline values: CDR1 LNHDA, CDR2 SQIVND (reference sequence). The CDR3 reads CASRFGLSNQPQHF. The CDR3 DNA follows: TGTGCCAGTAGATTTGGACTGAGCAATCAGCCCCAGCATTTT.

The chain couples TRBV5-6 to TRBJ2-7; D gene uncertain. Trimming removed 0 bases from V and 5 bases from J, with 9 bases in between. The CDR3 runs to 13 residues. Germline V gene sequence: CDR1 SGHDT, CDR2 YYEEEE. As DNA, the CDR3 is TGTGCCAGCAGCTTGGCAGTTCAGAACGAGCAGTACTTC. Residues: CASSLAVQNEQYF.

The gene calls are TRBV27 and TRBJ2-2; TRBD1 is a possible D gene (5 bases). This CDR3 is 16 amino acids long. Trimming removed 5 bases from V and 0 bases from J, with 13 bases in between. Germline-derived CDR1 and CDR2 are MNHEY and SMNVEV (reference sequence). The CDR3, as DNA: TGTGCCAGCAGTCCAGGGTGGGCCACGAACACCGGGGAGCTGTTTTTT. This codes for CASSPGWATNTGELFF.

There are a few counts of this clone. CDR3 nucleotide sequence: TGTGCCAGCAGCCAAGATCTGGCGGGGTCTGGGGCCAACGTCCTGACTTTC. Translation: CASSQDLAGSGANVLTF. The V and J genes are TRBV4-2 and TRBJ2-6; a weak D match, TRBD2 (6 bases). V dropped 0 bases and J dropped 1 base, with 10 bases sitting between them. CDR1 LGHNA and CDR2 YNFKEQ come from the germline V gene. This CDR3 comprises 17 residues.

The chain recombines TRBV7-3 with TRBJ1-1, with 7 bases aligning to TRBD1. CDR1 is SGHTA, CDR2 FQGTGA, per germline. This CDR3 is built from 14 residues. With 5 bases clipped from V and 1 base from J, the junction kept 4 bases outside the gene matches. CDR3 in amino acids: CASSIGTANTEAFF. The CDR3 coding sequence is TGTGCCAGCAGCATAGGGACAGCGAACACTGAAGCTTTCTTT.